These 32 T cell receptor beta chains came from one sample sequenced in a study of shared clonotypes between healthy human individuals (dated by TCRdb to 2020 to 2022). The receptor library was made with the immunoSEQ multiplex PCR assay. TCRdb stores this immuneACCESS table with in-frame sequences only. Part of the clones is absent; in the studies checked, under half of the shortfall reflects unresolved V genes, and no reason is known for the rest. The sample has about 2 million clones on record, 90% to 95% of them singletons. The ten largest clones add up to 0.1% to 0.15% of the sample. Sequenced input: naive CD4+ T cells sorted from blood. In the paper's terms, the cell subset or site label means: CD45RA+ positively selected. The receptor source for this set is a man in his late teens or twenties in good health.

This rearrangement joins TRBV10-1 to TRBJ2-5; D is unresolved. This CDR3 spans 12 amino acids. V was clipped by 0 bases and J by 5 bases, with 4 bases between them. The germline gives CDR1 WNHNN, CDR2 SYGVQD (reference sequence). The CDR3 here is CASSESAETQYF. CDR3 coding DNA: TGCGCCAGCAGTGAGTCTGCCGAGACCCAGTACTTC.

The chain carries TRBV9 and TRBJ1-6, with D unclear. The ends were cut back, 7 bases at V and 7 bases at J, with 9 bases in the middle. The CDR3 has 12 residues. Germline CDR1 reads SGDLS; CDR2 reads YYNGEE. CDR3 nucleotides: TGTGCCAGCTCAGGAGGCAATTCACCCCTCCACTTT. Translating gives CASSGGNSPLHF.

As DNA, the CDR3 is TGCGCCAGCAGCATGGGACAGGGCGACTATGGCTACACCTTC. Its translation is CASSMGQGDYGYTF. J is TRBJ1-2 and V is TRBV5-1; 9 nucleotides agree with TRBD1. Germline V CDR1 and CDR2: SGHRS, YFSETQ. This CDR3 is built from 14 residues. Trimming at V came to 4 bases and at J to 3 bases, leaving 4 bases not matched to a gene.

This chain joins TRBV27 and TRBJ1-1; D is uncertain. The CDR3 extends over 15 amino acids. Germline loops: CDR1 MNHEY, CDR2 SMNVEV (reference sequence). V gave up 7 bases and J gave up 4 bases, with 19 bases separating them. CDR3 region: CASIPSGGLATEAFF. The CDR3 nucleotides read TGTGCCAGCATCCCCTCGGGAGGCCTGGCCACTGAAGCTTTCTTT.

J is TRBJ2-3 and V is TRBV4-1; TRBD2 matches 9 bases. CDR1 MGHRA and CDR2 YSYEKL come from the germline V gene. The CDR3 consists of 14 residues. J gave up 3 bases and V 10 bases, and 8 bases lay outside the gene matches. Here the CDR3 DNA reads TGCGCCACTGGCGGGGGGGCTAGGACAGATACGCAGTATTTT. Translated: CATGGGARTDTQYF.

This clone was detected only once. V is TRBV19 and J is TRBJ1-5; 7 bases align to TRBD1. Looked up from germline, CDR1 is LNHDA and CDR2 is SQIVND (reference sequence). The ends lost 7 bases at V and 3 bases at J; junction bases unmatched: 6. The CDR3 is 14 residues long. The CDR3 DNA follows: TGTGCCAGTACCCCCGGGACAGTCAATCAGCCCCAGCATTTT. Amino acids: CASTPGTVNQPQHF.

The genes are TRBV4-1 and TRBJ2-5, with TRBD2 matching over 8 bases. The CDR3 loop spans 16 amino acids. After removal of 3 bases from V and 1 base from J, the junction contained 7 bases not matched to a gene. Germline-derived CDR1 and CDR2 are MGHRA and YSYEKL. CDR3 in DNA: TGCGCCAGCAGCCAGGGTAGCGGGACTCGCCAAGAGACCCAGTACTTC. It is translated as CASSQGSGTRQETQYF.

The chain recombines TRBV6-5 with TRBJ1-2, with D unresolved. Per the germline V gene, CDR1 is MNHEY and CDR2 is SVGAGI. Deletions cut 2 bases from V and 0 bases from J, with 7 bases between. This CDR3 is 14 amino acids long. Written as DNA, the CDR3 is TGTGCCAGCAGTTACAGGAGGGCTAACTATGGCTACACCTTC. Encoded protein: CASSYRRANYGYTF.

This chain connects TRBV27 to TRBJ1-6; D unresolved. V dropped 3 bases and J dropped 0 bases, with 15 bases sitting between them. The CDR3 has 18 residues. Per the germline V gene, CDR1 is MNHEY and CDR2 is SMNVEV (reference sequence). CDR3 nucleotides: TGTGCCAGCAGTTTGAAAATTGGGGTTAGCTCCTATAATTCACCCCTCCACTTT. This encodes CASSLKIGVSSYNSPLHF.

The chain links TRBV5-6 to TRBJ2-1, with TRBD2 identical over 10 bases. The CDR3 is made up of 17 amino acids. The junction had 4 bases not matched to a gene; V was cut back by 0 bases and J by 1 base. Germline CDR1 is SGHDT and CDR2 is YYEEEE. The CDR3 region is CASSLASGSGSYNEQFF. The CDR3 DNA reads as TGTGCCAGCAGCTTGGCTAGCGGGAGTGGGTCCTACAATGAGCAGTTCTTC. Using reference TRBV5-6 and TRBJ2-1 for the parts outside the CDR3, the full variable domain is DAGVTQSPTHLIKTRGQQVTLRCSPKSGHDTVSWYQQALGQGPQFIFQYYEEEERQRGNFPDRFSGHQFPNYSSELNVNALLLGDSALYLCASSLASGSGSYNEQFFGPGTRLTVL.

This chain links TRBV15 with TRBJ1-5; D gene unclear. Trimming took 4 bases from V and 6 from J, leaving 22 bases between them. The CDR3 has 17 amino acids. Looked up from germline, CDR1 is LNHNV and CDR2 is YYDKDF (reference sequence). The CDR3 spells CATSNPGGVGNGQPQHF. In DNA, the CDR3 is TGTGCCACCAGCAATCCGGGTGGGGTTGGAAACGGTCAGCCCCAGCATTTT.

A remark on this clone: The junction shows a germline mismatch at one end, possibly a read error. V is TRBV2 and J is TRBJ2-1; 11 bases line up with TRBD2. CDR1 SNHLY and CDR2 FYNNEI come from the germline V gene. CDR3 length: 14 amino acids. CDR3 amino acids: CATSSGRAYNEQFF. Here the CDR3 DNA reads TGTGCCACCAGTAGCGGGAGGGCCTACAATGAGCAGTTCTTC.

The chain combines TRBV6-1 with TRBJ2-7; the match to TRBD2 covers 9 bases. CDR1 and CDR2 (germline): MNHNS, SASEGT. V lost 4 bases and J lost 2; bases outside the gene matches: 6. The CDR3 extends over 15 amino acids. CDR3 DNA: TGTGCCAGCAGTGCCCCTAGCGGGATACCCTACGAGCAGTACTTC. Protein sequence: CASSAPSGIPYEQYF.

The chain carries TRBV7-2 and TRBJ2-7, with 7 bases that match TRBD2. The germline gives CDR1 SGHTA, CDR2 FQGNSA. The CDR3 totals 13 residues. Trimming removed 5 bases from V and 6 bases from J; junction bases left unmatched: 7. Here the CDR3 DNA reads TGTGCCAGCAGCCCAGAGCGGGGAGGCGAGCAGTACTTC. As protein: CASSPERGGEQYF. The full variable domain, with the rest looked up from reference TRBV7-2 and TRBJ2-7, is GAGVSQSPSNKVTEKGKDVELRCDPISGHTALYWYRQSLGQGLEFLIYFQGNSAPDKSGLPSDRFSAERTGGSVSTLTIQRTQQEDSAVYLCASSPERGGEQYFGPGTRLTVT.

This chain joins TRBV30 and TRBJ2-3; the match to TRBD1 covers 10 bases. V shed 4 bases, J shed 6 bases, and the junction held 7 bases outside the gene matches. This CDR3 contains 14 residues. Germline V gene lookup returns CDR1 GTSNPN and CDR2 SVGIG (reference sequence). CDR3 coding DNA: TGTGCCTGGAATTCGGGACAGGGGCCCGATACGCAGTATTTT. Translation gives CAWNSGQGPDTQYF.

The CDR3 nucleotides read TGTGCCAGTAGAGGGACTAGTGGGAGGGCCCAGTATGAGCAGTTCTTC. Its translation is CASRGTSGRAQYEQFF. This chain links TRBV19 with TRBJ2-1, with 8 bases fitting TRBD2. The CDR3 is 16 amino acids. Trimming at V came to 6 bases and at J to 8 bases, leaving 15 bases not matched to a gene. The germline CDR1 and CDR2 sequences are LNHDA and SQIVND (reference sequence).

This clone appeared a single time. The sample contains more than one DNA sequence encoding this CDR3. CDR3 DNA: TGTGCCAGCAGTGAACAGGGTGGCAATCAGCCCCAGCATTTT. It specifies CASSEQGGNQPQHF. J is TRBJ1-5 and V is TRBV6-1; a weak D match, TRBD1 (5 bases). CDR3 length: 14 residues. The V gene lost 2 bases and the J gene lost 2 bases, with 7 bases spanning the gap. The germline V gene has CDR1 MNHNS and CDR2 SASEGT.

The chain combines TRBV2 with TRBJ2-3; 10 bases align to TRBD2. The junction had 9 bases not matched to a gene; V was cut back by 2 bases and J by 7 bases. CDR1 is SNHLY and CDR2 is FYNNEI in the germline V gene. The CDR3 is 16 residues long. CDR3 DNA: TGTGCCAGCAGTGAATATCTAGCGGGAGACAGGAATACGCAGTATTTT. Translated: CASSEYLAGDRNTQYF.

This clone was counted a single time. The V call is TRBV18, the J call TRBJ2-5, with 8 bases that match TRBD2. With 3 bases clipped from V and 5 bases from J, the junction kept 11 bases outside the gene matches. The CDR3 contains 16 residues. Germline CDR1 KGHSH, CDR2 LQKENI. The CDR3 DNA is TGTGCCAGCTCACCCGATCCGGGACTAGATCGGGAGACCCAGTACTTC. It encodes CASSPDPGLDRETQYF.

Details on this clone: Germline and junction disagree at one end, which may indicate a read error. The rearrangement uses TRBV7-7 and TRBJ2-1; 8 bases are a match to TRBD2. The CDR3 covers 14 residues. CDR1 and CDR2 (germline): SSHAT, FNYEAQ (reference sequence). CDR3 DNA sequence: TGTGCTAGCAGCCCGGGACTAGTGTACAATGAGCAGTTCTTC. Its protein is CASSPGLVYNEQFF. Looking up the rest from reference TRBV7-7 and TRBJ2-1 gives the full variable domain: GAGVSQSPRYKVTKRGQDVTLRCDPISSHATLYWYQQALGQGPEFLTYFNYEAQPDKSGLPSDRFSAERPEGSISTLTIQRTEQRDSAMYRCASSPGLVYNEQFFGPGTRLTVL.

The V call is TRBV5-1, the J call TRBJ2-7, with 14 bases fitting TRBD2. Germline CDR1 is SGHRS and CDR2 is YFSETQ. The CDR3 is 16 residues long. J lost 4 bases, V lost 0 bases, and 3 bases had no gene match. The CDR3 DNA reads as TGCGCCAGCAGCTTGGGGACTAGCGGGGGGCAGTACGAGCAGTACTTC. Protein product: CASSLGTSGGQYEQYF.

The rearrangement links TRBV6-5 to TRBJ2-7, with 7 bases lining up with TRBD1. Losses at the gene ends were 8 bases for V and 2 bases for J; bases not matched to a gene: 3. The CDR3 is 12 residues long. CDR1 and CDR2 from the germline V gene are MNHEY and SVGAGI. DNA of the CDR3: TGTGCCAGCGGGGGACAGACCTACGAGCAGTACTTC. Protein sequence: CASGGQTYEQYF.

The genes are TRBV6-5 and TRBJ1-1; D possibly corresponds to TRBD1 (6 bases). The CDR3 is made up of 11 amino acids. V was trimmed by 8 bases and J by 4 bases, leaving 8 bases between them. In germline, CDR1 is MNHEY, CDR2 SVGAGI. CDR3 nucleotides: TGTGCCAGCGCCAGGGGCACTGAAGCTTTCTTT. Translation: CASARGTEAFF.

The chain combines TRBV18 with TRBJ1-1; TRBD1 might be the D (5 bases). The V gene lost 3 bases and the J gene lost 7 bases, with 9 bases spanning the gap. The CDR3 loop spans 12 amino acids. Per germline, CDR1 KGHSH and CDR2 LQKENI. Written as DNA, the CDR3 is TGTGCCAGCTCACCCGGACACCTTGAAGCTTTCTTT. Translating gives CASSPGHLEAFF.

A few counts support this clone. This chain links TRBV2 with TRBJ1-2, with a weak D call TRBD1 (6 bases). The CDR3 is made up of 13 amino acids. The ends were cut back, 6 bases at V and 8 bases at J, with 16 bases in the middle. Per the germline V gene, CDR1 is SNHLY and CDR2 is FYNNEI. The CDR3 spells CASSREGVAGYTF. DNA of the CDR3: TGTGCCAGCAGCAGAGAGGGGGTCGCCGGCTACACCTTC.

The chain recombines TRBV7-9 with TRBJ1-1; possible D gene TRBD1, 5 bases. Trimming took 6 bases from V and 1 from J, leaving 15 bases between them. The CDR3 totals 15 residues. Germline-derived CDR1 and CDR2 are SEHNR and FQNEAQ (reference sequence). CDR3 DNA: TGTGCCAGCAGTTCAAACACGGGGGGGAACACTGAAGCTTTCTTT. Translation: CASSSNTGGNTEAFF. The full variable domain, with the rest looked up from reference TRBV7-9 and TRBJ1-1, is DTGVSQNPRHKITKRGQNVTFRCDPISEHNRLYWYRQTLGQGPEFLTYFQNEAQLEKSRLLSDRFSAERPKGSFSTLEIQRTEQGDSAMYLCASSSNTGGNTEAFFGQGTRLTVV.

The chain's CDR3 is CASSATGSSTEAFF. The CDR3 nucleotides read TGTGCCAGCAGTGCGACAGGGTCGAGCACTGAAGCTTTCTTT. The chain employs TRBV25-1 and TRBJ1-1; 7 bases are a match to TRBD1. The CDR3 spans 14 residues. CDR1 is MGHDK, CDR2 SYGVNS, per germline. The V gene end was trimmed by 4 bases and the J gene end by 4 bases; junction bases not matched to a gene: 6.

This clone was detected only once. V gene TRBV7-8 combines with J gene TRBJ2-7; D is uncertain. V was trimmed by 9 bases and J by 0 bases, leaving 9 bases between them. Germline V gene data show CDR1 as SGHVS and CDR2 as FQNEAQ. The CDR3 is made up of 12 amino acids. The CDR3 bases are TGTGCCAGTACGGCCAACTCCTACGAGCAGTACTTC. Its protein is CASTANSYEQYF.

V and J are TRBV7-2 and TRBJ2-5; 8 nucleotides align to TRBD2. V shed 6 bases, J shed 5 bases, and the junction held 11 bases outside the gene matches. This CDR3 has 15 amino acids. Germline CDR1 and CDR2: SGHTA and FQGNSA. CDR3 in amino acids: CASRIRAGEGETQYF. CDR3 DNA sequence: TGTGCCAGCAGAATACGAGCGGGAGAAGGGGAGACCCAGTACTTC.

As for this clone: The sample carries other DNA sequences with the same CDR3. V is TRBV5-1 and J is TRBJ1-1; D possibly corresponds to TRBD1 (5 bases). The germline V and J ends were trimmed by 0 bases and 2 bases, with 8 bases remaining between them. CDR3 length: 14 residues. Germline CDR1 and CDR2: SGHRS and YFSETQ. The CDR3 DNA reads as TGCGCCAGCAGCTTGGGCAGGGTTAACACTGAAGCTTTCTTT. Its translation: CASSLGRVNTEAFF.

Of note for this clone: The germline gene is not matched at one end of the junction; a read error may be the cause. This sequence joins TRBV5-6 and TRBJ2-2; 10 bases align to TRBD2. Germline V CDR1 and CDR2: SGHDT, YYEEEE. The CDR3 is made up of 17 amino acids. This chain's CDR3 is CASTLILAGKNTGELFF. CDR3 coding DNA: TGTGCCAGCACCTTGATACTAGCGGGAAAGAACACCGGGGAGCTGTTTTTT.

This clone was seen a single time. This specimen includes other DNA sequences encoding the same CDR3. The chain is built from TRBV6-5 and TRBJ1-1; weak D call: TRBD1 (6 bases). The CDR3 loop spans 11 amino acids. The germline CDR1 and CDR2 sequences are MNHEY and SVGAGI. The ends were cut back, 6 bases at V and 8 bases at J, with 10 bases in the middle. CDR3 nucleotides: TGTGCCAGCAGCCGGGGACAAGAAGCTTTCTTT. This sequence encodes CASSRGQEAFF.